The rows below give T cell receptor beta chains drawn from one sample of a study of blood T cell repertoires in COVID-19. Measured with immunoSEQ multiplex PCR; TCRdb has only the in-frame clones, and not every one. Of about 59,000 clones listed, about 91% are singletons. Sequencing was performed on peripheral blood. These receptors were collected from a woman over 75 with active COVID-19. Both conserved end residues are part of each CDR3. A D gene is named only where the DNA matches it firmly. A clone size is listed for some rows: how often the clone was seen (once, few, many), or a class if it is expanded.

v_gene	d_gene	abundance	j_gene	CDR3nt	CDR3aa
TRBV5-6	NA	few	TRBJ2-1	TGTGCCAGCAGCTTGGCTAGCCCTGAGCAGTTCTTC	CASSLASPEQFF
TRBV19	NA	NA	TRBJ2-7	TGTGCCAGTAGTATAGGGGCCCAGGGATCCTACGAGCAGTACTTC	CASSIGAQGSYEQYF
TRBV27	TRBD1	NA	TRBJ2-1	TGTGCCAGCGCCACGACAGGGCTCACAAGCTCCTACAATGAGCAGTTCTTC	CASATTGLTSSYNEQFF
TRBV7-8	TRBD2	NA	TRBJ2-3	TGTGCCAGCAGCGAACCAGGACTAGCAGAAAGCACAGATACGCAGTATTTT	CASSEPGLAESTDTQYF
TRBV7-6	TRBD1	NA	TRBJ2-5	TGTGCCAGCAGCTTACTGACAGGGCGGTACCAAGAGACCCAGTACTTC	CASSLLTGRYQETQYF
TRBV28	NA	few	TRBJ2-4	TGTGCCAGCAGTTCACCGAGAGAGAGCATTCAGTACTTC	CASSSPRESIQYF
TRBV6-5	NA	NA	TRBJ2-7	TGTGCCAGCAGCCGAACCGACAGGGAGGTGCAGTACTTC	CASSRTDREVQYF
TRBV10-3	NA	NA	TRBJ1-2	TGTGCCATCAGTGAGTCAAAGGGGGGGCTCTATGGCTACACCTTC	CAISESKGGLYGYTF
TRBV9	TRBD1	NA	TRBJ2-2	TGTGCCAGCAGCGTAGCAGGGACAGGGATCGGGGAGCTGTTTTTT	CASSVAGTGIGELFF
TRBV27	NA	NA	TRBJ2-1	TGTGCCAGCAGTCTAGGATCCATCGGTGAGCAGTTCTTC	CASSLGSIGEQFF
TRBV15	TRBD1	NA	TRBJ1-5	TGTGCCACCAGCAGGGAAACAGGGGCTCCTCAGCCCCAGCATTTT	CATSRETGAPQPQHF
TRBV6-5	TRBD1	once	TRBJ2-5	TGTGCCAGCAGTTGGGGACAGGGGGGCCAAGAGACCCAGTACTTC	CASSWGQGGQETQYF
TRBV2	NA	NA	TRBJ1-5	TGTGCCAGCCTCGCAGGGACTAATCAGCCCCAGCATTTT	CASLAGTNQPQHF